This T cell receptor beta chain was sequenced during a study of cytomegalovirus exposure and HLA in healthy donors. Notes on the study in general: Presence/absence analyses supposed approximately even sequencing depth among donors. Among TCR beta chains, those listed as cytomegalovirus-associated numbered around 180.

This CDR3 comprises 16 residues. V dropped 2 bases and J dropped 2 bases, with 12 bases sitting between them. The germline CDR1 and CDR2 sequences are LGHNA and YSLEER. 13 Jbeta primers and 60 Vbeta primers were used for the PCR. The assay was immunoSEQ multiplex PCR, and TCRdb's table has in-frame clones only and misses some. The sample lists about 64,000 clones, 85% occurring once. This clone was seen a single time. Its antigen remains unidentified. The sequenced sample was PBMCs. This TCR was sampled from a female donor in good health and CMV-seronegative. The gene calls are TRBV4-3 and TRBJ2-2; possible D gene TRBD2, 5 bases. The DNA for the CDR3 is TGCGCCAGCAGCCAACAGCGGACTTCTAACACCGGGGAGCTGTTTTTT. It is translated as CASSQQRTSNTGELFF.